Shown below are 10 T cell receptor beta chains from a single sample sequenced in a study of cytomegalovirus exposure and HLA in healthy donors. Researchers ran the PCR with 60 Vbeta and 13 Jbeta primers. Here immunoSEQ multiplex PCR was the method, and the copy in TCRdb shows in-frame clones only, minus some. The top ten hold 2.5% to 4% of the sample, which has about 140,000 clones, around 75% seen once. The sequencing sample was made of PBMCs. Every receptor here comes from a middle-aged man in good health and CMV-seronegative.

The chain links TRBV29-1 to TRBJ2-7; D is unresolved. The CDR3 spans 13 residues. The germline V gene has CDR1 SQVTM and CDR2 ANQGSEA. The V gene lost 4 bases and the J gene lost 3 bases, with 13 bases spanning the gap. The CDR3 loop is CSVVIAVHYEQYF. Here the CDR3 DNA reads TGCAGCGTTGTAATCGCGGTTCACTACGAGCAGTACTTC.

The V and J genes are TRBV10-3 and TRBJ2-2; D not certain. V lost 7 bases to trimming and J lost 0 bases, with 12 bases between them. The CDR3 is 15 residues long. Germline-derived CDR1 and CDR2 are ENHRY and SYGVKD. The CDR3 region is CAINTGSPNTGELFF. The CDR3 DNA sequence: TGTGCCATCAATACCGGGTCCCCGAACACCGGGGAGCTGTTTTTT.

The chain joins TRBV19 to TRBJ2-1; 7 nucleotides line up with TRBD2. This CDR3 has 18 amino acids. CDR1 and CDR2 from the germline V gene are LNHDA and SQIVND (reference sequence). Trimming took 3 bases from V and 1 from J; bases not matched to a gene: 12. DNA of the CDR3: TGTGCCAGTAGTATTTTAAGCGGGACTGTTTCGTCCTACAATGAGCAGTTCTTC. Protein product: CASSILSGTVSSYNEQFF.

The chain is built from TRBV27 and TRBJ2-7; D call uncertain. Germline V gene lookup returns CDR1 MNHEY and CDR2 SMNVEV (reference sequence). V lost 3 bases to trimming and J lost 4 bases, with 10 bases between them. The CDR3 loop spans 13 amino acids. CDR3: CASSLGHLYEQYF. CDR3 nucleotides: TGTGCCAGCAGTTTGGGCCATCTTTACGAGCAGTACTTC.

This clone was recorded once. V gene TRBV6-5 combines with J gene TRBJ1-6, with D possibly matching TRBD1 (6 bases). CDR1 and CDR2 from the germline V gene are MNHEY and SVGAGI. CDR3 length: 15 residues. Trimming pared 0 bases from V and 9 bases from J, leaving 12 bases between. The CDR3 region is CASSYSVGGRSPLHF. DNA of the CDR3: TGTGCCAGCAGTTACTCCGTGGGGGGGCGTTCACCCCTCCACTTT.

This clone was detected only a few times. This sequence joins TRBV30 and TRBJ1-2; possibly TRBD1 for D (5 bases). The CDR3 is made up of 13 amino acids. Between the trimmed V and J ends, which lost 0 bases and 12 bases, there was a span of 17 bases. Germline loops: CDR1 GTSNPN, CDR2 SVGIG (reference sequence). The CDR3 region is CAWSVEFMGGDTF. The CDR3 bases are TGTGCCTGGAGTGTAGAGTTTATGGGGGGAGACACCTTC.

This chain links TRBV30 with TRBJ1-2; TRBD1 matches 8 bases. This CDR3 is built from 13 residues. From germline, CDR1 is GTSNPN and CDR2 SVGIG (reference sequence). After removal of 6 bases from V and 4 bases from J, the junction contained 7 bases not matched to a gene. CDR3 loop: CACPTGDPYGYTF. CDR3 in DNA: TGTGCCTGTCCGACAGGGGATCCCTATGGCTACACCTTC.

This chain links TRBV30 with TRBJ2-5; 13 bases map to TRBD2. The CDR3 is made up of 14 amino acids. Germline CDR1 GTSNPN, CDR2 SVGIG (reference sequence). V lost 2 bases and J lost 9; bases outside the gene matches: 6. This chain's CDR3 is CAWSIGTSGIPQYF. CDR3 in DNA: TGTGCCTGGAGTATTGGGACTAGCGGGATTCCCCAGTACTTC.

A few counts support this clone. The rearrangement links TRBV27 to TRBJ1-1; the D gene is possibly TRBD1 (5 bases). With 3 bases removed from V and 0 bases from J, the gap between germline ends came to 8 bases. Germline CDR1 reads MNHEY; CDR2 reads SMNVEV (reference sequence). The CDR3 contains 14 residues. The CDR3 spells CASSLWGVNTEAFF. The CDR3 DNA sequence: TGTGCCAGCAGTTTGTGGGGGGTGAACACTGAAGCTTTCTTT.

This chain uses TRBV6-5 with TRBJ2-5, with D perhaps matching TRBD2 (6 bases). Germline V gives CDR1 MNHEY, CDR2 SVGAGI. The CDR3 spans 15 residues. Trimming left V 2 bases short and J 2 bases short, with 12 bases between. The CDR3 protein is CASSYVSGPQETQYF. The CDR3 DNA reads TGTGCCAGCAGTTACGTTAGCGGACCTCAAGAGACCCAGTACTTC.